The rows below give T cell receptor beta chains drawn from one sample of a study of siplizumab effects on memory and regulatory T cells. Repertoires were generated with immunoSEQ multiplex PCR, while TCRdb's copy carries only in-frame clones and drops some. Found here are about 99,000 clones, approximately 93% of them singletons; the top ten hold roughly 0.64%. Sequencing was performed on Tregs sorted from blood. Every receptor here comes from a human donor in good health. CDR3s include the opening cysteine and the closing phenylalanine or tryptophan. The D gene is left open where the match is weak. Expanded clones get a size class; other rows say once, few or many, or leave the size out.

TGTGCCAGCAGCGCGCATTCCGGGCTTGCTAATGAAAAACTGTTTTTT,CASSAHSGLANEKLFF,TRBV5-8,-,TRBJ1-4,-
TGTGCCAGCAGTATACAGGGGGGTCGTACTTTTGGCTACACCTTC,CASSIQGGRTFGYTF,TRBV27,TRBD1,TRBJ1-2,-
TGTGCCAGCAGCGAGAGGGGACATCGGGATCCGCAGTATTTT,CASSERGHRDPQYF,TRBV9,-,TRBJ2-3,-
TGTGCCAGCAGTGACCACGAGCAGTACTTC,CASSDHEQYF,TRBV2,-,TRBJ2-7,few
TGTGCCAGCAGACGGACAGGGAACACCGGGGAGCTGTTTTTT,CASRRTGNTGELFF,TRBV27,TRBD1,TRBJ2-2,-
TGTGCCAGCAGCTTGGATGGGCAGGGAACCTTCTATGGCTACACCTTC,CASSLDGQGTFYGYTF,TRBV5-6,-,TRBJ1-2,-
TGTGCCAGCAGTAGCGGGGAAATACGGGGGACCCAGTACTTC,CASSSGEIRGTQYF,TRBV11-2,TRBD2,TRBJ2-5,-
TGTGCCAGTAGTGTGGAACGCACAGATACGCAGTATTTT,CASSVERTDTQYF,TRBV19,-,TRBJ2-3,once
TGCGCCAGCAGTGGCAGCACAGATACGCAGTATTTT,CASSGSTDTQYF,TRBV5-1,-,TRBJ2-3,-
TGCAGCGCCAAGAGTGGGGCCACCGGGGAGCTGTTTTTT,CSAKSGATGELFF,TRBV29-1,-,TRBJ2-2,-
TGTGCCAGCAGCGGACAGGGAGCCGGAAACACCATATATTTT,CASSGQGAGNTIYF,TRBV5-5,TRBD1,TRBJ1-3,-
TGTGCCAGCAGCTTGGCCCATCTAGCGGGAGGGCCTGATGAGCAGTTCTTC,CASSLAHLAGGPDEQFF,TRBV5-6,TRBD2,TRBJ2-1,-
TGTGCCAGCAGCTCTAGCCGTCGGGGGCTTTCGAGCTCCTACAATGAGCAGTTCTTC,CASSSSRRGLSSSYNEQFF,TRBV7-8,-,TRBJ2-1,-
TGTGCCAGCAGCTTGGGGAGGGGAGGAGCTTTCTTT,CASSLGRGGAFF,TRBV5-6,-,TRBJ1-1,few
TGTGCCAGCAGCCAGCGGGGGAAAAACGAGCAGTACTTC,CASSQRGKNEQYF,TRBV14,TRBD2,TRBJ2-7,-
TGTGCCAGCAGCCGCACAGGTGCCTATGGCTACACCTTC,CASSRTGAYGYTF,TRBV6-5,-,TRBJ1-2,-
TGTGCCAGCAGCGTGGACGGACAGACGTTCTATGGCTACACCTTC,CASSVDGQTFYGYTF,TRBV9,-,TRBJ1-2,-
TGTGCCAGTAGTCCACCATTGGGGACCCAGTTCTTC,CASSPPLGTQFF,TRBV19,-,TRBJ2-1,-
TGTGCCAGTCGGATAGCGGGAGGTACCGGGGAGCTGTTTTTT,CASRIAGGTGELFF,TRBV7-9,TRBD2,TRBJ2-2,-
TGTGCCAGCAGTTTATGGTTGGGGGTTCGAGAGACCCAGTACTTC,CASSLWLGVRETQYF,TRBV27,-,TRBJ2-5,-
TGTGCCAGCAGTTACGGGCAGGGGAATGAAAAACTGTTTTTT,CASSYGQGNEKLFF,TRBV6-5,-,TRBJ1-4,-
TGTGCCAGCAGTTACTCTCGGGGTCGCTATGGCTACACCTTC,CASSYSRGRYGYTF,TRBV6-5,-,TRBJ1-2,-
TGTGCCAGCAGCCCGGGACTGTCTGGGACCCTCCACTTT,CASSPGLSGTLHF,TRBV4-2,-,TRBJ1-6,many
TGTGCCAGCAGTCGCCAGGGATTCTCCTACAATGAGCAGTTCTTC,CASSRQGFSYNEQFF,TRBV6-1,-,TRBJ2-1,-
TGTGCCAGCAGCTTAGACAGGACGAGGTATGGCTACACCTTC,CASSLDRTRYGYTF,TRBV7-9,-,TRBJ1-2,-
TGTGCCAGCAGCGGGACAGGGAACTATGGCTACACCTTC,CASSGTGNYGYTF,TRBV9,TRBD1,TRBJ1-2,once
TGTGCCAGCAGGAGGTCGACTAATGAAAAACTGTTTTTT,CASRRSTNEKLFF,TRBV2,-,TRBJ1-4,once
TGTGCCATCAGGCTACCTGGGGCCGGTGAGCAGTTCTTC,CAIRLPGAGEQFF,TRBV10-3,-,TRBJ2-1,-
TGCGCCAGCAGCGGCCTGAGCCAGGAGACCCAGTACTTC,CASSGLSQETQYF,TRBV5-1,-,TRBJ2-5,-
TGTGCCTGGAGTGGAGGGTTTAGCAATCAGCCCCAGCATTTT,CAWSGGFSNQPQHF,TRBV30,-,TRBJ1-5,-
TGTGCCAGCAGCTCACAGGGTGGCGAGACCCAGTACTTC,CASSSQGGETQYF,TRBV7-2,-,TRBJ2-5,-
TGTGCCAGCACTTTTCAAACAAGCGGGAGGAAGAATGAGCAGTTCTTC,CASTFQTSGRKNEQFF,TRBV7-9,TRBD2,TRBJ2-1,-
TGTGCTAGTGGTTTGGCGGAGACCCAGTACTTC,CASGLAETQYF,TRBV12-5,-,TRBJ2-5,-
TGTGCCAGCAGCCAAGGCCTAGCGGGAGCGGCCAGAGACGTTGAGACCCAGTACTTC,CASSQGLAGAARDVETQYF,TRBV4-2,TRBD2,TRBJ2-5,-
TGTGCCAGCAGCTTGGCAGGGGGAAACACCATATATTTT,CASSLAGGNTIYF,TRBV5-6,-,TRBJ1-3,-
TGTGCCAGCAGCTTTGGGACAGGAACCTACGAGCAGTACTTC,CASSFGTGTYEQYF,TRBV5-5,TRBD1,TRBJ2-7,-
TGTGCCATCAGTGAGTTAGGGGACGAGCAGTACTTC,CAISELGDEQYF,TRBV10-3,-,TRBJ2-7,-
TGTGCCAGCAGCTTACCCGGCCAACCTTCCTACGAGCAGTACTTC,CASSLPGQPSYEQYF,TRBV7-9,-,TRBJ2-7,-
TGTGCCAGCTCAACAGGGACAGGGAGCACAGATACGCAGTATTTT,CASSTGTGSTDTQYF,TRBV18,TRBD1,TRBJ2-3,once
TGTGCCAGCACCCAAGGGGGAGCGGGTCCCGGGGAGCTGTTTTTT,CASTQGGAGPGELFF,TRBV11-3,-,TRBJ2-2,-
TGTGCCAGCAGCTTAGCTGGGACAGCGTCTGGGGCCAACGTCCTGACTTTC,CASSLAGTASGANVLTF,TRBV7-9,TRBD1,TRBJ2-6,-
TGCGCCAGCAGTAGGGACACCGGGGAGCTGTTTTTT,CASSRDTGELFF,TRBV5-1,-,TRBJ2-2,once
TGTGCCAGTAGTATCGGGACGGGCACTGAAGCTTTCTTT,CASSIGTGTEAFF,TRBV19,-,TRBJ1-1,-
TGTGCCAGTAGTATAGGAGGGGGGGCTGCAACCTACGAGCAGTACTTC,CASSIGGGAATYEQYF,TRBV19,-,TRBJ2-7,-
TGTGCCAGCAGTGAGGCGGTGAACACTGAAGCTTTCTTT,CASSEAVNTEAFF,TRBV2,-,TRBJ1-1,-
TGTGCCAGCAGCGGACTACAGGGATCGGGCTACACCTTC,CASSGLQGSGYTF,TRBV9,-,TRBJ1-2,-
TGCGCCAGCAGCCCGGACATCGCCTACGAGCAGTACTTC,CASSPDIAYEQYF,TRBV4-3,-,TRBJ2-7,once
TGTGCCAGCAGCCCTCCGGGGATGATAGGACAGAACTATGGCTACACCTTC,CASSPPGMIGQNYGYTF,TRBV5-6,-,TRBJ1-2,-
TGTGCCAGCAGCTTAGAAGGCCGAACTGAAGCTTTCTTT,CASSLEGRTEAFF,TRBV7-9,-,TRBJ1-1,-
TGCGCCAGCAGCTCCGACATCTTTGGCTACACCTTC,CASSSDIFGYTF,TRBV5-1,-,TRBJ1-2,once
TGTGCCAGCGCGAGTCCCCCGGGCGAGCAGTACTTC,CASASPPGEQYF,TRBV2,-,TRBJ2-7,few
TGTGCCTGGACTACACGGTGGGGGAGCCTCTCCTACAATGAGCAGTTCTTC,CAWTTRWGSLSYNEQFF,TRBV30,-,TRBJ2-1,-